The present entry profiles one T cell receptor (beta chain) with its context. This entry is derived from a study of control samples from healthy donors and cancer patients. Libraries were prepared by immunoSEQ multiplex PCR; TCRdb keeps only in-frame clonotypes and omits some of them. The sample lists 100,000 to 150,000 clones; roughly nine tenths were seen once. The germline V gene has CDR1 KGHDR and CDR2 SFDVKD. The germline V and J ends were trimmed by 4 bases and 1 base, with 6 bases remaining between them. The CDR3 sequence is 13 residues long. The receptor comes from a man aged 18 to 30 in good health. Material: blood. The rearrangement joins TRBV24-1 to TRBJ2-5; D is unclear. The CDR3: CATSEALQETQYF. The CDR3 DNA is TGTGCCACCAGTGAGGCCCTCCAAGAGACCCAGTACTTC.